These T cell receptor beta chains were read from a single sample in a study of CD8+ T cells in alopecia areata. The protocol was immunoSEQ multiplex PCR, while the TCRdb copy is restricted to in-frame clones and leaves out a portion. The data contain 87,000 or so clones, 60% to 80% of them singletons. Sample: CD8+ T cells sorted from blood, taken at week 44, from a patient treated with tofacitinib. The receptors were sampled from a human donor with alopecia areata. Each CDR3 is given without its conserved first and last residue. Fields, in order: J gene, CDR3 length, V gene, CDR3 protein.

j_call: TRBJ1-3
cdr3_length: 11
v_call: TRBV29-1
cdr3_aa: SVVGGSGNTIY

j_call: TRBJ1-5
cdr3_length: 12
v_call: TRBV30
cdr3_aa: AWGAGTGGKPQH

j_call: TRBJ2-1
cdr3_length: 12
v_call: TRBV19
cdr3_aa: ASIQGRGYNEQF

j_call: TRBJ2-1
cdr3_length: 13
v_call: TRBV6-4
cdr3_aa: ASSDASGGSSEQF

j_call: TRBJ1-1
cdr3_length: 13
v_call: TRBV4-3
cdr3_aa: ASSQDWGGGTEAF

j_call: TRBJ1-1
cdr3_length: 12
v_call: TRBV29-1
cdr3_aa: SGFPGRPNTEAF

j_call: TRBJ2-7
cdr3_length: 14
v_call: TRBV15
cdr3_aa: ATSRDEGLADYEQY

j_call: TRBJ2-3
cdr3_length: 13
v_call: TRBV30
cdr3_aa: AWTVAGGPQDTQY

j_call: TRBJ1-2
cdr3_length: 13
v_call: TRBV28
cdr3_aa: ASSFSGRKNYGYT

j_call: TRBJ2-1
cdr3_length: 13
v_call: TRBV19
cdr3_aa: ASSIGGIGRNEQF

j_call: TRBJ2-1
cdr3_length: 13
v_call: TRBV5-6
cdr3_aa: ASSLAGGGADEQF

j_call: TRBJ1-1
cdr3_length: 11
v_call: TRBV7-1
cdr3_aa: ASSPNRNTEAF

j_call: TRBJ2-7
cdr3_length: 12
v_call: TRBV5-1
cdr3_aa: ASSFGTGTYEQY

j_call: TRBJ2-5
cdr3_length: 13
v_call: TRBV11-2
cdr3_aa: ASSLSGGFQETQY

j_call: TRBJ2-3
cdr3_length: 13
v_call: TRBV7-8
cdr3_aa: ASSVDRSGTDTQY

j_call: TRBJ1-2
cdr3_length: 11
v_call: TRBV7-3
cdr3_aa: ASSPGSGSGYT

j_call: TRBJ1-1
cdr3_length: 11
v_call: TRBV6-5
cdr3_aa: ATLTGGLTEAF

j_call: TRBJ2-3
cdr3_length: 14
v_call: TRBV11-2
cdr3_aa: ASRGPGAPNPDTQY

j_call: TRBJ2-1
cdr3_length: 11
v_call: TRBV19
cdr3_aa: ASSIGSLVEQF

j_call: TRBJ2-5
cdr3_length: 13
v_call: TRBV28
cdr3_aa: ASSHRTAYQETQY

j_call: TRBJ1-2
cdr3_length: 12
v_call: TRBV7-9
cdr3_aa: ASSSGQHAYGYT

j_call: TRBJ1-1
cdr3_length: 10
v_call: TRBV30
cdr3_aa: AWRPRSPEAF

j_call: TRBJ2-2
cdr3_length: 9
v_call: TRBV25-1
cdr3_aa: ASSRTGELF

j_call: TRBJ2-6
cdr3_length: 15
v_call: TRBV7-6
cdr3_aa: ASSPYKVSSGANVLT

j_call: TRBJ1-1
cdr3_length: 14
v_call: TRBV4-3
cdr3_aa: ASSQGLKRPNTEAF

j_call: TRBJ1-5
cdr3_length: 13
v_call: TRBV6-1
cdr3_aa: ASSDRGYSNQPQH

j_call: TRBJ2-2
cdr3_length: 10
v_call: TRBV19
cdr3_aa: ASSGGTGELF

j_call: TRBJ2-7
cdr3_length: 9
v_call: TRBV30
cdr3_aa: ARGTTWEQY

j_call: -
cdr3_length: 11
v_call: TRBV13
cdr3_aa: ASSLGMGNEQY

j_call: TRBJ1-1
cdr3_length: 10
v_call: TRBV15
cdr3_aa: ATSRGDREAF

j_call: TRBJ2-2
cdr3_length: 12
v_call: TRBV13
cdr3_aa: ASSLMTGTGELF

j_call: TRBJ2-3
cdr3_length: 12
v_call: TRBV29-1
cdr3_aa: SGKAGGLMDTQY

j_call: TRBJ1-2
cdr3_length: 11
v_call: TRBV4-3
cdr3_aa: ASSQDRGQGYT

j_call: TRBJ1-5
cdr3_length: 11
v_call: TRBV23-1
cdr3_aa: ASSQERNQPQH

j_call: TRBJ1-2
cdr3_length: 12
v_call: TRBV11-2
cdr3_aa: ASSLLLTAYGYT

j_call: TRBJ2-1
cdr3_length: 12
v_call: TRBV5-1
cdr3_aa: ASSLDPGANEQF

j_call: TRBJ2-6
cdr3_length: 15
v_call: TRBV7-9
cdr3_aa: ASSPRQGVNGANVLT

j_call: TRBJ1-2
cdr3_length: 13
v_call: TRBV6-5
cdr3_aa: ASSYSMEGAYGYT

j_call: TRBJ1-1
cdr3_length: 13
v_call: TRBV4-3
cdr3_aa: ASSQDISGFGSAF

j_call: TRBJ2-3
cdr3_length: 13
v_call: TRBV7-8
cdr3_aa: ASSLEGGSGDTQY

j_call: TRBJ2-7
cdr3_length: 13
v_call: TRBV7-8
cdr3_aa: ASSLGTGLSYEQY

j_call: TRBJ1-2
cdr3_length: 13
v_call: TRBV16
cdr3_aa: ASSQLGESNYGYT

j_call: TRBJ1-1
cdr3_length: 15
v_call: TRBV7-2
cdr3_aa: ASSLPTYRGQNTEAF

j_call: TRBJ2-7
cdr3_length: 12
v_call: TRBV7-8
cdr3_aa: ASSWDRGPYEQY

j_call: TRBJ2-7
cdr3_length: 12
v_call: TRBV12-5
cdr3_aa: ASGFESLSYEQY

j_call: TRBJ1-2
cdr3_length: 14
v_call: TRBV29-1
cdr3_aa: SVEALTGVHDYGYT

j_call: TRBJ2-7
cdr3_length: 13
v_call: TRBV5-6
cdr3_aa: ASSLLLAGVHEQY

j_call: TRBJ1-2
cdr3_length: 14
v_call: TRBV6-5
cdr3_aa: ASSSHGQGANYGYT

j_call: TRBJ1-4
cdr3_length: 13
v_call: TRBV4-3
cdr3_aa: ASSQDLGRGEKLF

j_call: TRBJ1-2
cdr3_length: 13
v_call: TRBV25-1
cdr3_aa: ASSEISGANYGYT

j_call: TRBJ2-5
cdr3_length: 15
v_call: TRBV28
cdr3_aa: ASSLPRRDTDQETQY

j_call: TRBJ2-7
cdr3_length: 13
v_call: TRBV29-1
cdr3_aa: SVGGAGQSSYEQY

j_call: TRBJ1-1
cdr3_length: 13
v_call: TRBV19
cdr3_aa: ASSMGQGMNTEAF

j_call: TRBJ2-7
cdr3_length: 9
v_call: TRBV7-2
cdr3_aa: ASSFAYEQY

j_call: TRBJ2-3
cdr3_length: 13
v_call: TRBV9
cdr3_aa: ASSVEGRHTDTQY

j_call: TRBJ2-1
cdr3_length: 15
v_call: TRBV13
cdr3_aa: ASSLGYREASYNEQF

j_call: TRBJ2-5
cdr3_length: 14
v_call: TRBV11-2
cdr3_aa: ASSKWSRTNQETQY